This entry concerns a single TCR beta chain. The source of the sample is a study of T cell changes during pregnancy in multiple sclerosis. Sequenced by immunoSEQ multiplex PCR; TCRdb stores in-frame clones only, minus some. The sample comprises about 48,000 clones, approximately 85% of which are singletons, and around 1.2% rests with the top ten. From germline, CDR1 is SGHNT and CDR2 YYREEE (reference sequence). This CDR3 is built from 14 residues. Deletions cut 2 bases from V and 5 bases from J, with 8 bases between. The specimen comprised CD4+ T cells from peripheral blood mononuclear cells, sampled in the second trimester of pregnancy. The V gene is TRBV5-4, the J gene TRBJ1-6, with D unresolved. The TCR comes from a female donor with multiple sclerosis, enrolled in a pregnancy study. The DNA of the CDR3 is TGTGCCAGCAGCTTTGACTCGAATAATTCACCCCTCCACTTT. Its translation: CASSFDSNNSPLHF.